A single sample is the source of the 18 T cell receptor beta chains below, sequenced in a study of blood T cell repertoires in COVID-19. Data came from immunoSEQ multiplex PCR; TCRdb stores just in-frame clones and leaves some out. Of 150,000 to 200,000 clones listed, roughly 84% were seen once; the top ten hold approximately 8.4%. The sample comprised PBMCs or T cells enriched from blood (not recorded which). The source of these receptors is a woman aged 45-65 years who had recovered from COVID-19.

The chain has TRBV14 and TRBJ2-2, with D perhaps matching TRBD1 (6 bases). Germline values: CDR1 SGHDN, CDR2 FVKESK. The CDR3 is 16 amino acids. Trimming took off 1 base at V and 1 base at J, with 10 bases between the two ends. The CDR3: CASSQVPGVNTGELFF. DNA for the CDR3: TGTGCCAGCAGCCAAGTTCCAGGGGTGAACACCGGGGAGCTGTTTTTT. Full variable domain (missing parts from reference TRBV14 and TRBJ2-2): EAGVTQFPSHSVIEKGQTVTLRCDPISGHDNLYWYRRVMGKEIKFLLHFVKESKQDESGMPNNRFLAERTGGTYSTLKVQPAELEDSGVYFCASSQVPGVNTGELFFGEGSRLTVL.

This clone was seen only once. V gene TRBV2 combines with J gene TRBJ2-5; 9 bases line up with TRBD1. This CDR3 has 16 residues. The V gene end was trimmed by 6 bases and the J gene end by 4 bases; junction bases not matched to a gene: 12. CDR1 and CDR2 (germline): SNHLY, FYNNEI. CDR3 protein: CASSARLGQGAETQYF. CDR3 coding DNA: TGTGCCAGCAGCGCCCGGCTGGGACAGGGTGCAGAGACCCAGTACTTC.

The chain uses TRBV4-3 and TRBJ1-1; D is undetermined. The germline CDR1 and CDR2 sequences are LGHNA and YSLEER. V was pared by 3 bases and J by 4 bases, with 9 bases between. There are 13 residues in the CDR3. DNA of the CDR3: TGCGCCAGCAGCCATGTCAAGAGCACTGAAGCTTTCTTT. As protein: CASSHVKSTEAFF.

This chain connects TRBV7-2 to TRBJ1-2; D uncertain. Per the germline V gene, CDR1 is SGHTA and CDR2 is FQGNSA. The V end lost 8 bases, the J end lost 5 bases, and 18 bases lay between the germline ends. The CDR3 spans 14 residues. This chain's CDR3 is CASGLGERVYGYTF. The CDR3 nucleotides are TGTGCCAGCGGACTTGGGGAGAGGGTTTATGGCTACACCTTC.

This chain joins TRBV23-1 and TRBJ2-1; no clear D gene. TRBV23-1 is placed among ORFs of uncertain function. Deletions cut 0 bases from V and 8 bases from J, with 8 bases between. CDR3 length: 13 residues. The chain's CDR3 is CASSQSVADEQFF. Written as DNA, the CDR3 is TGCGCCAGCAGTCAATCCGTAGCTGATGAGCAGTTCTTC.

This rearrangement joins TRBV3-1 (or the pseudogene TRBV3-2) to TRBJ1-5; D ambiguous. The germline V gene has CDR1 LGHDT and CDR2 YNNKEL (reference sequence). V was pared by 4 bases and J by 1 base, with 8 bases between. The CDR3 loop spans 14 amino acids. CDR3 loop: CASSLSGSNQPQHF. The CDR3 DNA reads as TGTGCCAGCAGCCTTTCGGGGAGCAATCAGCCCCAGCATTTT.

V is TRBV11-2 and J is TRBJ1-1; 10 bases agree with TRBD1. The V and J ends lost 6 bases and 4 bases, in that order; junction bases with no gene match: 14. The CDR3 sequence is 17 residues long. CDR1 and CDR2 from the germline V gene are SGHAT and FQNNGV. CDR3 residues: CASSLSRQGASTTEAFF. The DNA for the CDR3 is TGTGCCAGCAGTTTATCTCGACAGGGGGCGTCTACCACTGAAGCTTTCTTT.

The CDR3 region has the DNA TGTGCCAGCTCGGTGTCCCACTACCCTACCGGGGAGCTGTTTTTT. Encoded protein: CASSVSHYPTGELFF. The chain uses TRBV18 and TRBJ2-2; no firm D call. The CDR3 is 15 amino acids. CDR1 and CDR2 from the germline V gene are KGHSH and LQKENI. V was cut by 6 bases and J by 5 bases, with 16 bases left in between.

With regard to this clone: Different DNA sequences within this sample yield the same CDR3. The CDR3: CASSLGVRSTGNEQFF. The CDR3 DNA is TGTGCCAGCAGCTTAGGAGTTCGTAGCACAGGGAATGAGCAGTTCTTC. The genes are TRBV7-2 and TRBJ2-1; possible D gene TRBD1, 6 bases. This CDR3 region has 16 residues. Germline V CDR1 and CDR2: SGHTA, FQGNSA. V was cut by 1 base and J by 7 bases, with 17 bases left in between. Looking up the rest from reference TRBV7-2 and TRBJ2-1 gives the full variable domain: GAGVSQSPSNKVTEKGKDVELRCDPISGHTALYWYRQSLGQGLEFLIYFQGNSAPDKSGLPSDRFSAERTGGSVSTLTIQRTQQEDSAVYLCASSLGVRSTGNEQFFGPGTRLTVL.

The chain couples TRBV19 to TRBJ1-2, with TRBD1 identical over 8 bases. This CDR3 is built from 13 residues. The germline V gene encodes CDR1 LNHDA and CDR2 SQIVND (reference sequence). Unmatched junction bases numbered 7, after V lost 5 bases and J lost 8 bases. The CDR3: CASSRQGAGGYTF. The CDR3 DNA follows: TGTGCCAGTAGTCGGCAGGGGGCCGGAGGCTACACCTTC.

In its sample, this clone was seen a few times. The rearrangement joins TRBV11-3 to TRBJ2-7; 7 positions match TRBD1. Germline trimming cut 4 bases from V and 3 bases from J; bases unmatched to any gene: 6. The CDR3 sequence is 14 residues long. CDR1 is SGHNT, CDR2 YENEEA, per germline. CDR3 nucleotide sequence: TGTGCCAGCAGCTGGACAGGAGCCCTCTACGAGCAGTACTTC. Protein: CASSWTGALYEQYF.

Written as DNA, the CDR3 is TGTGCCAGCTCACCACCTGGAGGAGGCGGGGAGCTGTTTTTT. Translation: CASSPPGGGGELFF. The chain joins TRBV18 to TRBJ2-2; possible D gene TRBD2, 5 bases. V shed 0 bases and J shed 7 bases, with 9 bases lying between them. CDR3 length: 14 amino acids. The germline gives CDR1 KGHSH, CDR2 LQKENI. Together with reference TRBV18 and TRBJ2-2, the CDR3 gives the full variable domain: NAGVMQNPRHLVRRRGQEARLRCSPMKGHSHVYWYRQLPEEGLKFMVYLQKENIIDESGMPKERFSAEFPKEGPSILRIQQVVRGDSAAYFCASSPPGGGGELFFGEGSRLTVL.

This clone was counted a few times. The rearrangement uses TRBV2 and TRBJ1-2, with D possibly matching TRBD1 (6 bases). V was cut by 7 bases and J by 2 bases, with 17 bases left in between. CDR3 length: 15 residues. Germline CDR1 is SNHLY and CDR2 is FYNNEI. The CDR3 here is CASKEDSSVNYGYTF. The CDR3 region has the DNA TGTGCCAGCAAAGAGGACAGCTCAGTAAACTATGGCTACACCTTC.

The V call is TRBV2, the J call TRBJ2-3, with 7 positions matching TRBD1. The CDR3 sequence is 15 residues long. V shed 4 bases, J shed 1 base, and the junction held 5 bases outside the gene matches. Germline V lookup: CDR1 SNHLY, CDR2 FYNNEI. The CDR3, as DNA: TGTGCCAGCAGTGTACAGGGGATCGGCACAGATACGCAGTATTTT. Amino acids: CASSVQGIGTDTQYF.

The chain carries TRBV28 and TRBJ1-1, with D unresolved. Trimming left V 5 bases short and J 11 bases short, with 12 bases between. This CDR3 has 11 residues. Germline lookup yields CDR1 MDHEN and CDR2 SYDVKM. The CDR3 region has the DNA TGTGCCAGCAGTCGTACTACTCGGGCTTTCTTT. Translating it yields CASSRTTRAFF.

For this clone: Compared with germline, one end of the junction differs, possibly owing to a read error. V gene TRBV7-3 combines with J gene TRBJ1-5; a weak D match, TRBD1 (6 bases). CDR1 and CDR2 (germline): SGHTA, FQGTGA. The CDR3 has 15 residues. CDR3 coding DNA: TGTGCCAGCAGCCTAACAGGGACTCGCGGGGAGCCCCAGCATTTT. Amino acids: CASSLTGTRGEPQHF. Full variable domain (outside the CDR3, taken from reference TRBV7-3 and TRBJ1-5): GAGVSQTPSNKVTEKGKYVELRCDPISGHTALYWYRQSLGQGPEFLIYFQGTGAADDSGLPNDRFFAVRPEGSVSTLKIQRTERGDSAVYLCASSLTGTRGEPQHFGDGTRLSIL.

The gene calls are TRBV9 and TRBJ2-3; no clear D. CDR1 and CDR2 (germline): SGDLS, YYNGEE. This CDR3 spans 15 amino acids. V was pared by 3 bases and J by 1 base, with 12 bases between. In nucleotides, the CDR3 is TGTGCCAGCAGCGCAACTCCTGTGCGCACAGATACGCAGTATTTT. Protein: CASSATPVRTDTQYF.

The rearrangement uses TRBV18 and TRBJ2-2; 7 positions match TRBD1. Germline-derived CDR1 and CDR2 are KGHSH and LQKENI. The V segment lost 6 bases and the J segment 2 bases; nucleotides outside the gene matches: 6. This CDR3 comprises 15 residues. The CDR3 reads CASSRRDSNTGELFF. The CDR3 nucleotides read TGTGCCAGCTCGCGCCGGGACAGTAACACCGGGGAGCTGTTTTTT.